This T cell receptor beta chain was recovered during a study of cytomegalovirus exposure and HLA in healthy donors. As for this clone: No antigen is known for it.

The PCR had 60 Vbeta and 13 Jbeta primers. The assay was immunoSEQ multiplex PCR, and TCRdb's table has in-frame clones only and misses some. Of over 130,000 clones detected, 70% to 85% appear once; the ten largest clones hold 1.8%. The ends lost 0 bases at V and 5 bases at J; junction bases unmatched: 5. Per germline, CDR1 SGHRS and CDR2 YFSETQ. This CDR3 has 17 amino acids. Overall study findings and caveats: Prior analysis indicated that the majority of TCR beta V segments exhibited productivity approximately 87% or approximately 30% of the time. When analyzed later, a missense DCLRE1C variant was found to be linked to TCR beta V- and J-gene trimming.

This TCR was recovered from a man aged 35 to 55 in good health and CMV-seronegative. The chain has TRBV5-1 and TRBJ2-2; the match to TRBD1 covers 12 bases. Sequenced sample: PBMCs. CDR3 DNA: TGCGCCAGCAGCTTGGCCGGGACAGGGGGCTTGACCGGGGAGCTGTTTTTT. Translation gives CASSLAGTGGLTGELFF.